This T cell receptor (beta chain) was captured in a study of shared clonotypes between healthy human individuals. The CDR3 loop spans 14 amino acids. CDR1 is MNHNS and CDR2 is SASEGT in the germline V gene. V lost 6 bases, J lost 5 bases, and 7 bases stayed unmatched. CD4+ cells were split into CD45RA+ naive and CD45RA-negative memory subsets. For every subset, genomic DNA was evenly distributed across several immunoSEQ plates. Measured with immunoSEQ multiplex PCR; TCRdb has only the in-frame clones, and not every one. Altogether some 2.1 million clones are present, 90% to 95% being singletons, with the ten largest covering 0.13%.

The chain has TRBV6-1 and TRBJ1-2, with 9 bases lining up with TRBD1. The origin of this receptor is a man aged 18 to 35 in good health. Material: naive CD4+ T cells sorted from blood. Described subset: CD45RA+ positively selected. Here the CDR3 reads CASRPGQGAYGYTF. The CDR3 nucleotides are TGTGCCAGCAGGCCGGGACAGGGCGCTTATGGCTACACCTTC.